This T cell receptor beta chain is from a study of shared clonotypes between healthy human individuals. For the study at large: CD8 memory received one plate per donor, CD8 naive two, CD4 memory three and CD4 naive three. General observations from the study: A handful of donors held roughly 5% of naive CD4 clonotypes in common. Only blood was sampled, and tissue TCR repertoires likely differ from blood ones.

Clones were sequenced by immunoSEQ multiplex PCR, and TCRdb holds only the in-frame ones, with some missing. The data hold approximately 530,000 clones, with about 96% observed a single time. Germline loops: CDR1 SQVTM, CDR2 ANQGSEA. The CDR3 has 14 amino acids. Trimming removed 6 bases at V and 0 bases at J, with 13 bases between. On this clone: Its specificity is not known.

This chain connects TRBV29-1 to TRBJ2-3; D is unclear. Sequencing was performed on naive CD4+ T cells sorted from blood. Sample subset: CD45RA+ positively selected. The TCR was taken from a woman aged 25 to 39 in good health. The CDR3 loop reads CSVALGSSTDTQYF. The CDR3 DNA reads TGCAGCGTGGCCCTCGGGTCTAGCACAGATACGCAGTATTTT.